This T cell receptor beta chain stems from a study of cytomegalovirus exposure and HLA in healthy donors. Overall study: In an earlier analysis, around 100 million unique TCR beta sequences were found from some 200 million T cells.

Germline-derived CDR1 and CDR2 are MNHEY and SMNVEV (reference sequence). V lost 2 bases and J 5 bases, leaving 13 bases between the germline ends. The CDR3 consists of 15 residues. Primers included in the PCR were 60 Vbeta and 13 Jbeta primers. The protocol was immunoSEQ multiplex PCR, while the TCRdb copy is restricted to in-frame clones and leaves out a portion. The sample data list about 130,000 clones. Sample: PBMCs. The rearrangement links TRBV27 to TRBJ2-1; D perhaps matches TRBD2 (5 bases). The receptor's source is a man in his late teens or twenties in good health and CMV-seronegative. Written as DNA, the CDR3 is TGTGCCAGCAGTTTACCCTTTGGGAGAGACAATGAGCAGTTCTTC. Encoded protein: CASSLPFGRDNEQFF.